The clone carrying this T cell receptor beta chain has only a few counts. This specimen comes from a study of blood T cells in healthy people across ages. Next came a second PCR, run for roughly 6 to 11 cycles, which used a sample-barcoded 5' primer along with a J-beta primer mix. MiXCR was run by TCRdb on the 5' RACE reads, yielding one entry per CDR3 protein. The repertoire consists of 750,000 to 950,000 distinct CDR3 sequences, with roughly 25% occurring once and the leading ten covering roughly 3.1%. Germline V gives CDR1 MRHNA, CDR2 SNTAGT. Trimming pared 2 bases from V and 0 bases from J, leaving 9 bases between. This CDR3 contains 15 residues. These data were also reused for a study on T cells of mothers and their children. That paper states: The TCR beta CDR3 read count exceeded 8.5 million for each mother and was approximately 3 million for each child.

The specimen was blood. The receptor's source is a boy younger than 18 in good health. The V gene is TRBV6-4, the J gene TRBJ2-3; D gene unclear. CDR3 amino acids: CASSDDPASTDTQYF. The CDR3 DNA follows: TGTGCCAGCAGTGACGACCCTGCTAGCACAGATACGCAGTATTTT.